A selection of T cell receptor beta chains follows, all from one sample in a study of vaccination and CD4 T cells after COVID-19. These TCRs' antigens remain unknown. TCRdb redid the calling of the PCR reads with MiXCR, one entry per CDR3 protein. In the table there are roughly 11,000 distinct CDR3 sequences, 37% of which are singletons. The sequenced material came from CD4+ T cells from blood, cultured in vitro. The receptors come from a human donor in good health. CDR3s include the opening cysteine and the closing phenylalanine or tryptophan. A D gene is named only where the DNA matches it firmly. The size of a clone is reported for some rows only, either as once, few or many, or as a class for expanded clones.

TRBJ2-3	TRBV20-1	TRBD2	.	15	TGCAGCGCTACCTCCCCGGGAGGGCCAGCAGATACGCAGTATTTT	CSATSPGGPADTQYF
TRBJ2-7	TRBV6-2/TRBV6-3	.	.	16	TGTGCCAGCAGTTACTCGATGTGGCAGGGGTCCTACGAGCAGTACTTC	CASSYSMWQGSYEQYF
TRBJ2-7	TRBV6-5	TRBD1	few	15	TGTGCCAGCAGTTACACCGGTCAAGGGACAGGCGAGCAGTACTTC	CASSYTGQGTGEQYF
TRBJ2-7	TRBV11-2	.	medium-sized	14	TGTGCCAGCAGCTTAGGACAGTACGACTACGAGCAGTACTTC	CASSLGQYDYEQYF
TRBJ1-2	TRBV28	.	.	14	TGTGCCAGCCGCTCCGGGACACTCTCAGATGGCTACACCTTC	CASRSGTLSDGYTF
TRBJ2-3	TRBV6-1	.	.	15	TGTGCCAGCGGCCGGATGGGTGTAAGCACAGATACGCAGTATTTT	CASGRMGVSTDTQYF
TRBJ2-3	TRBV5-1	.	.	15	TGCGCCAGCAGCTTGGGGCGACAGGGCACAGATACGCAGTATTTT	CASSLGRQGTDTQYF
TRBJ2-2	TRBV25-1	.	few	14	TGTGCCAGCAGTGAGGTAGCGCACACCGGGGAGCTGTTTTTT	CASSEVAHTGELFF
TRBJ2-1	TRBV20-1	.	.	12	TGCAGTGCTAGAGTTGCGGGGAATGAGCAGTTCTTC	CSARVAGNEQFF
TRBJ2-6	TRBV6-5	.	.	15	TGTGCCAGCAGTTATTCCGAGGCTGGGGCCAACGTCCTGACTTTC	CASSYSEAGANVLTF
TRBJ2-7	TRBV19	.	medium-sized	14	TGTGCCAGTAGTAAGGACCCGAGCTCCTACGAGCAGTACTTC	CASSKDPSSYEQYF
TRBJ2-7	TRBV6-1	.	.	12	TGTGCCAGCAGTAATTCGGCCCACGAGCAGTACTTC	CASSNSAHEQYF
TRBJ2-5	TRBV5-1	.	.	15	TGCGCCAGCAGCCCAACCCGGCCCTACCAAGAGACCCAGTACTTC	CASSPTRPYQETQYF
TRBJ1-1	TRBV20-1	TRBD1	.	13	TGCAGTGCTAGAGGGACAGGGGTCACTGAAGCTTTCTTT	CSARGTGVTEAFF
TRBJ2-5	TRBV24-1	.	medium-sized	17	TGTGCCACCAGTGATTTTGCTACACAGGGTCCGGGAGAGACCCAGTACTTC	CATSDFATQGPGETQYF
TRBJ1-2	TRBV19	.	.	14	TGTGCCAGTAGTCTACAGGGACCAACTTATGGCTACACCTTC	CASSLQGPTYGYTF
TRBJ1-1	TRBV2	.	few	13	TGTGCCAGCAGTGAAAGGGCGAACACTGAAGCTTTCTTT	CASSERANTEAFF
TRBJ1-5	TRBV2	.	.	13	TGTGCCAGCACTCTCGGAGTGGATCAGCCCCAGCATTTT	CASTLGVDQPQHF
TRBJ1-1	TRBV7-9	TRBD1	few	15	TGTGCCAGCAGCTTTACAGGGGGATCGATGACTGAAGCTTTCTTT	CASSFTGGSMTEAFF
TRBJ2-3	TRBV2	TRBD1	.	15	TGTGCCAGCAGTGATTCCGGACAGGGAGCAGATACGCAGTATTTT	CASSDSGQGADTQYF
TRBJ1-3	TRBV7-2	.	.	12	TGTGCCAGCAGCTTAGCTGGAAACACCATATATTTT	CASSLAGNTIYF
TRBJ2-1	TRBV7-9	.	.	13	TGTGCCAGCAGCCCCCGGGACTACAATGAGCAGTTCTTC	CASSPRDYNEQFF
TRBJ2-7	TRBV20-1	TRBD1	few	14	TGCAGTGCTAGACACGGGACAGAACCCTACGAGCAGTACTTC	CSARHGTEPYEQYF
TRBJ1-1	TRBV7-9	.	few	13	TGTGCCAGCAGCTTAGTCTCGGGCACTGAAGCTTTCTTT	CASSLVSGTEAFF
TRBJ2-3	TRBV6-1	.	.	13	TGTGCCAGCAGCCCGAACTTTGGGGATACGCAGTATTTT	CASSPNFGDTQYF
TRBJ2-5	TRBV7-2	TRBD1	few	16	TGTGCCAGCAGCTTAGCTTCGCAGGGGGTGGGGGAGACCCAGTACTTC	CASSLASQGVGETQYF
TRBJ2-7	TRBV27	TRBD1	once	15	TGTGCCAGCAATCCTGGACAGGGGGGGGCCTACGAGCAGTACTTC	CASNPGQGGAYEQYF
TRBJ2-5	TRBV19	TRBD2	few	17	TGTGCCAGTAGTATTTCAATACAAACCGGGGGGGACGAGACCCAGTACTTC	CASSISIQTGGDETQYF
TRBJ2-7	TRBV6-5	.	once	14	TGTGCCAGCAGTTACGATACTGGATCCTACGAGCAGTACTTC	CASSYDTGSYEQYF
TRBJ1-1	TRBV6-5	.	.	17	TGTGCCAGCAGTTATGCAGGACGCTTCATCAACACTGAGGAAGCTTTCTTT	CASSYAGRFINTEEAFF
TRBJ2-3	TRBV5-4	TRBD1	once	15	TGTGCCAGCAGATACCCGGGACAGCGCACAGATACGCAGTATTTT	CASRYPGQRTDTQYF
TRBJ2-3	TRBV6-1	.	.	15	TGTGCCAGCAGTGAAAGTTGGGTGGGTTTGGATACGCAGTATTTT	CASSESWVGLDTQYF
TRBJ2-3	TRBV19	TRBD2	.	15	TGTGCCAGTAGTCCTAGCGGGAGCCCCACAGATACGCAGTATTTT	CASSPSGSPTDTQYF
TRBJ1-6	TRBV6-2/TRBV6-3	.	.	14	TGTGCCAGTCTGGACAGCTCCTATAATTCACCCCTCCACTTT	CASLDSSYNSPLHF
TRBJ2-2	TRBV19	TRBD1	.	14	TGTGCCAGTAGGCTACAGGGGGACACCGGGGAGCTGTTTTTT	CASRLQGDTGELFF
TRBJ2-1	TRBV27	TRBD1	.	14	TGTGCCAGCAGTCAGGGGGTCTGGGACAATGAGCAGTTCTTC	CASSQGVWDNEQFF
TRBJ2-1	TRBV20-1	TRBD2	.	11	TGCAGTGCTAGAGAGGGGAGGGCCAGGTTCTTC	CSAREGRARFF